This TCR beta chain was documented in a study of vaccination and CD4 T cells after COVID-19. Study-wide points: In convalescent patients, 304 of 307 vaccine-specific clones were mono-reactive for SARS-CoV-2 spike.

Sample treatment: roughly 10-day PBMC culture with coronavirus spike peptide pools or control peptides (ViraFEST assay). ViraFEST enlarged antigen-specific T cell populations with peptide pools and afterwards sequenced TCRs. This CDR3 has 14 residues. The germline gives CDR1 DFQATT, CDR2 SNEGSKA (reference sequence). Cultured CD4+ T cell DNA underwent sequencing with the Oncomine TCR Beta short-read assay. TCRdb analysed the PCR reads with MiXCR anew, one entry per CDR3 protein. The table has under 15,000 distinct CDR3 sequences, around 74% seen once. With regard to this clonotype: The antigen is unknown.

The material sequenced was CD4+ T cells from blood, cultured in vitro. This TCR was recovered from a human donor who had recovered from COVID-19. The chain couples TRBV20-1 to TRBJ2-7; no firm D call. The J call may be wrong; the DNA end is better matched by TRBJ2-5. The CDR3: CSAGSPRRWETQYF. In DNA, the CDR3 is TGCAGTGCTGGTAGCCCGCGAAGATGGGAGACCCAGTACTTC.